One sample yielded the 13 T cell receptor beta chains listed below, sequenced in a study of T cell responses to AZD1222 COVID-19 vaccine. This table comes from immunoSEQ multiplex PCR, and its TCRdb copy is limited to in-frame clones, with some not included. The sample lists about 180,000 clones; 85% to 95% were seen once. The sequencing here drew on peripheral blood, taken 28 days after the second dose of the MenACWY control vaccine. The receptors were sampled from an adult who received the MenACWY meningococcal vaccine as a control.

The sample holds one count of this clone. The chain combines TRBV5-1 with TRBJ1-3; weak D call: TRBD1 (5 bases). This CDR3 region has 14 residues. Trimming removed 4 bases from V and 5 bases from J, with 13 bases in between. Germline values: CDR1 SGHRS, CDR2 YFSETQ. The CDR3 here is CASSPEGIRNTIYF. Written as DNA, the CDR3 is TGCGCCAGCAGCCCCGAGGGGATCCGAAACACCATATATTTT.

V is TRBV27 and J is TRBJ1-3, with a possible D match to TRBD1 (6 bases). The length of the CDR3 is 15 residues. The germline V gene has CDR1 MNHEY and CDR2 SMNVEV (reference sequence). V was shortened by 4 bases and J by 2 bases, with 12 bases between the two germline ends. For the CDR3, the DNA is TGTGCCAGCAGTTCCCCGACAGGCCCTGGAAACACCATATATTTT. Residues: CASSSPTGPGNTIYF.

V usage is TRBV6-1 and J usage is TRBJ1-2; 8 bases are shared with TRBD1. Per germline, CDR1 MNHNS and CDR2 SASEGT. The CDR3 has 13 residues. V shed 6 bases and J 4 bases; nucleotides not matched to a gene: 4. CDR3 DNA sequence: TGTGCCAGCAGCCCCGACAGGGGCTATGGCTACACCTTC. Protein product: CASSPDRGYGYTF.

The V and J genes are TRBV5-1 and TRBJ2-5; D may be TRBD2 (5 bases). CDR1 is SGHRS, CDR2 YFSETQ, per germline. Trimming removed 4 bases from V and 4 bases from J, with 11 bases in between. The length of the CDR3 is 13 residues. The CDR3 protein is CASSLRERETQYF. The CDR3 DNA sequence: TGCGCCAGCAGCCTCCGGGAAAGAGAGACCCAGTACTTC.

This clone was detected only once. The chain carries TRBV6-5 and TRBJ2-7; no clear D gene. The CDR3 loop spans 13 amino acids. Germline CDR1 and CDR2: MNHEY and SVGAGI. The V gene lost 0 bases and the J gene lost 3 bases, with 6 bases spanning the gap. CDR3 nucleotide sequence: TGTGCCAGCAGTTACTCGTTCCGCTACGAGCAGTACTTC. Protein product: CASSYSFRYEQYF.

CDR3 coding DNA: TGTGCCAGCAGTGAAGTCTATAATTCACCCCTCCACTTT. It codes for CASSEVYNSPLHF. The V call is TRBV6-1, the J call TRBJ1-6; D uncertain. CDR1 and CDR2 from the germline V gene are MNHNS and SASEGT. V shed 1 base and J shed 3 bases, with 1 base lying between them. CDR3 length equals 13 residues.

The V and J genes are TRBV4-1 and TRBJ1-3; D call uncertain. V was pared by 5 bases and J by 0 bases, with 17 bases between. The CDR3 is 17 residues long. Germline V gene lookup returns CDR1 MGHRA and CDR2 YSYEKL. The CDR3 DNA reads TGCGCCAGCAGCTATAGGTCGGTGGAGGACTCTGGAAACACCATATATTTT. It encodes CASSYRSVEDSGNTIYF.

The J gene is TRBJ1-6, the V gene TRBV6-5, with D uncertain. The CDR3 runs to 15 residues. V lost 2 bases and J lost 6, with 11 bases in between. Germline values: CDR1 MNHEY, CDR2 SVGAGI. CDR3 in amino acids: CASSYGGRINSPLHF. In nucleotides, the CDR3 is TGTGCCAGCAGTTACGGCGGCAGGATTAATTCACCCCTCCACTTT.

The gene calls are TRBV9 and TRBJ2-1; D unclear. Deletions cut 0 bases from V and 6 bases from J, with 13 bases between. CDR1 and CDR2 from the germline V gene are SGDLS and YYNGEE. CDR3 length: 15 residues. CDR3 in DNA: TGTGCCAGCAGCGTAGCGACCCTTGTTGGCAATGAGCAGTTCTTC. It specifies CASSVATLVGNEQFF. Using reference TRBV9 and TRBJ2-1 for the parts outside the CDR3, the full variable domain is DSGVTQTPKHLITATGQRVTLRCSPRSGDLSVYWYQQSLDQGLQFLIQYYNGEERAKGNILERFSAQQFPDLHSELNLSSLELGDSALYFCASSVATLVGNEQFFGPGTRLTVL.

This clone was found once. The chain recombines TRBV6-5 with TRBJ1-1; 9 bases match TRBD1. J was trimmed by 5 bases and V by 7 bases; bases with no gene match: 11. Germline loops: CDR1 MNHEY, CDR2 SVGAGI. The CDR3 totals 15 residues. The DNA for the CDR3 is TGTGCCAGCACCAGCATAAACAGGGGGCGTACTGAAGCTTTCTTT. This translates into CASTSINRGRTEAFF.

In DNA form, the CDR3 reads TGTGTCTCCGCCTGGGGACAGGGAAATTCACCCCTCCACTTT. It specifies CVSAWGQGNSPLHF. V usage is TRBV27 and J usage is TRBJ1-6; 9 bases fit TRBD1. Germline values: CDR1 MNHEY, CDR2 SMNVEV (reference sequence). The CDR3 sequence is 14 residues long.

CDR3 DNA sequence: TGTGCCAGCACCAAACAGGGGTCCTCCTATGGCTACACCTTC. It specifies CASTKQGSSYGYTF. This chain joins TRBV6-6 and TRBJ1-2; 7 nucleotides align to TRBD1. Unmatched junction bases numbered 9, after V lost 7 bases and J lost 4 bases. The CDR3 is 14 residues long. The germline CDR1 and CDR2 sequences are MNHNY and SVGAGI (reference sequence).

The chain joins TRBV18 to TRBJ2-1; D unclear. Trimming removed 4 bases from V and 6 bases from J, with 10 bases in between. This CDR3 is 13 amino acids long. Germline lookup yields CDR1 KGHSH and CDR2 LQKENI. CDR3 sequence: CASSQSDGNEQFF. The CDR3 nucleotides read TGTGCCAGCTCACAATCGGACGGCAATGAGCAGTTCTTC.